The source of this T cell receptor beta chain is a study of blood T cell repertoires in COVID-19. Study-level background: Acute-phase and convalescent COVID-19 samples originated in the United States, Italy and Spain. PBMCs, B-cell-depleted T cells, or T cells provided the cDNA or gDNA that made up the material.

CDR1 is SGHKS, CDR2 YYEKEE, per germline (reference sequence). V was pared by 2 bases and J by 0 bases, with 17 bases between. The CDR3 has 17 amino acids. Per the study methods: Amplification of reference gene primers provided the estimated nucleated cell counts. Profiling relied on immunoSEQ multiplex PCR, and the TCRdb table lists in-frame clones only, not all of them. The DNA was the basis for D and trimming; V, J and clone size are from that table. The sample includes about 260,000 clones, about 87% seen only once; the top ten take around 3.5%. V gene TRBV5-5 combines with J gene TRBJ1-2; D gene unclear. This clonotype was obtained from a middle-aged woman with acute or convalescent COVID-19. The material sequenced was peripheral blood. CDR3 sequence: CASSLQYRILANYGYTF. The CDR3 DNA sequence: TGTGCCAGCAGCTTACAGTACCGAATCTTAGCTAACTATGGCTACACCTTC.